The T cell receptor (beta chain) described here comes from a study of CD8+CD57+ T cells in acquired aplastic anemia. In germline, CDR1 is SNHLY, CDR2 FYNNEI. The CDR3 has 14 amino acids. Trimming removed 2 bases from V and 6 bases from J, with 13 bases in between. Patients chosen for sequencing had shown CD8+CD57+ cell expansion by flow cytometry. Worth noting for this clonotype: Its specificity is unknown.

Whole-study results and caveats: Fewer than 35 sequences, all CD8+ CDR3, were shared between patients and controls.

Genomic DNA served as template for TCR beta VDJ and CDR3 profiling. TCRdb re-called the reads with MiXCR, one entry per CDR3 protein. The sample gives 200,000 to 250,000 distinct CDR3 sequences, about 60% of which show up once; roughly 53% is in the top ten. The receptor's source is a human donor with aplastic anemia. The material sequenced was sorted CD4+, CD8+, or CD8+CD57+ T cells (not recorded which) from PBMCs. V is TRBV2 and J is TRBJ1-2; D is perhaps TRBD1 (5 bases). CDR3 DNA: TGTGCCAGCAGTGAAACAGGACGAGGTAATGGCTACACCTTC. It encodes CASSETGRGNGYTF.